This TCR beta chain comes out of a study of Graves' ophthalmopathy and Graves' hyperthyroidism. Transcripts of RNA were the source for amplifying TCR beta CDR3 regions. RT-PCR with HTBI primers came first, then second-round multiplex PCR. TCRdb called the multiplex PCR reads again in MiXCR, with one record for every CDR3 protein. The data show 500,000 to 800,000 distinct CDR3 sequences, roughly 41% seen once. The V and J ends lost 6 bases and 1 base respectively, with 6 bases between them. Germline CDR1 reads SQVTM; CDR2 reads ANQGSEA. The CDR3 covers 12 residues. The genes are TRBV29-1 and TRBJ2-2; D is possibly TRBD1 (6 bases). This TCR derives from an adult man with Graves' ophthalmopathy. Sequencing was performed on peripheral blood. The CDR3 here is CSVGQNTGELFF. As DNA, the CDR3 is TGCAGCGTGGGACAGAACACCGGGGAGCTGTTTTTT.